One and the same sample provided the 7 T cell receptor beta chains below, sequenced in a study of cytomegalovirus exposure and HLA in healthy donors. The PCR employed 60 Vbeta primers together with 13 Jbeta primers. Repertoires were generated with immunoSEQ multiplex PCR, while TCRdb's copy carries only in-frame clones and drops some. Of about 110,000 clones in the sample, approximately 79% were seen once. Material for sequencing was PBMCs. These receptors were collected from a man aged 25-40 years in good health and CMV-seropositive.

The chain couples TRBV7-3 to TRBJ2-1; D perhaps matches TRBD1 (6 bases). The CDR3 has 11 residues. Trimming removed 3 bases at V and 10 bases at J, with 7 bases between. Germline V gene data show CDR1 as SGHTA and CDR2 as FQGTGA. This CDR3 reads CASSFRGEQFF. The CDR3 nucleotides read TGTGCCAGCAGCTTTAGGGGGGAGCAGTTCTTC.

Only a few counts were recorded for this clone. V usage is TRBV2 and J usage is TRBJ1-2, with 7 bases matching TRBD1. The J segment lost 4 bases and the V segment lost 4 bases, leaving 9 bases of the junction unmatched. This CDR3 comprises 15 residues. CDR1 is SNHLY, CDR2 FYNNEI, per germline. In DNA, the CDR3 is TGTGCCAGCAGTGTTGACAGGGACGAAGGCTATGGCTACACCTTC. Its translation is CASSVDRDEGYGYTF. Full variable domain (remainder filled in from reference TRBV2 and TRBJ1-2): EPEVTQTPSHQVTQMGQEVILRCVPISNHLYFYWYRQILGQKVEFLVSFYNNEISEKSEIFDDQFSVERPDGSNFTLKIRSTKLEDSAMYFCASSVDRDEGYGYTFGSGTRLTVV.

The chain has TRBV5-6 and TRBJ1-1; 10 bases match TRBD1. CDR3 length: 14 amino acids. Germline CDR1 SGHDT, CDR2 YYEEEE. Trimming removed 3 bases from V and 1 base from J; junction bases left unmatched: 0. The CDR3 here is CASSWDRGNTEAFF. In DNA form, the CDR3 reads TGTGCCAGCAGCTGGGACAGGGGGAACACTGAAGCTTTCTTT.

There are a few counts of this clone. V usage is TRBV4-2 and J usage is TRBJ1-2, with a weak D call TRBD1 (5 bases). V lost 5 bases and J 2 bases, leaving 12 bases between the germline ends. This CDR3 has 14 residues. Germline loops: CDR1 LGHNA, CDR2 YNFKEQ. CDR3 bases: TGTGCCAGCAGCGACGCAGCAGGGAACTATGGCTACACCTTC. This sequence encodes CASSDAAGNYGYTF.

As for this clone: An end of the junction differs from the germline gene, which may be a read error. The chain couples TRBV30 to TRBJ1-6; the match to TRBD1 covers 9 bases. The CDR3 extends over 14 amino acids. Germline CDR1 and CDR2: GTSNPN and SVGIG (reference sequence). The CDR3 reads CVWTPDRGGSPLHF. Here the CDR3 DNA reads TGTGTCTGGACCCCGGACAGGGGAGGCTCACCCCTCCACTTT. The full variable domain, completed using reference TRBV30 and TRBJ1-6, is SQTIHQWPATLVQPVGSPLSLECTVEGTSNPNLYWYRQAAGRGLQLLFYSVGIGQISSEVPQNLSASRPQDRQFILSSKKLLLSDSGFYLCVWTPDRGGSPLHFGNGTRLTVT.

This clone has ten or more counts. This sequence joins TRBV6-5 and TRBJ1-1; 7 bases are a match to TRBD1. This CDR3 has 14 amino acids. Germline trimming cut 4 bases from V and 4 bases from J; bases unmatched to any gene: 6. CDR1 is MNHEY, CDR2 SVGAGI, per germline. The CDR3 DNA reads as TGTGCCAGCAGTTTAGGGGGCACGGGCACTGAAGCTTTCTTT. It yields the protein CASSLGGTGTEAFF.

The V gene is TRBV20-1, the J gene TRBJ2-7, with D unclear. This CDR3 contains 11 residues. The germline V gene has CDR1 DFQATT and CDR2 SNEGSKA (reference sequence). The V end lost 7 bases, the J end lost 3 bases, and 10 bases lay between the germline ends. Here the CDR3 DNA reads TGCAGTGTTTTACTTGGCTACGAGCAGTACTTC. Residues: CSVLLGYEQYF.